These T cell receptor beta chains were read from a single sample in a study of T cell responses to AZD1222 COVID-19 vaccine. Profiling relied on immunoSEQ multiplex PCR, and the TCRdb table lists in-frame clones only, not all of them. Of 200,000 to 300,000 clones in the sample, 85% to 95% are singletons; the top ten hold less than 0.65%. This specimen consisted of peripheral blood, obtained on day 0 of AZD1222 vaccination. These receptors all come from an adult in good health. Both conserved end residues are part of each CDR3. Fields, in order: clone size, V gene, J gene, D gene, CDR3 protein, CDR3 DNA. A D gene is named only where the DNA matches it firmly. Expanded clones get a size class; other rows say once, few or many, or leave the size out.

.,TRBV28,TRBJ1-5,TRBD1,CASSLPTGGYQPQHF,TGTGCCAGCAGTTTACCCACAGGGGGATATCAGCCCCAGCATTTT
.,TRBV15,TRBJ2-7,.,CATSRGDGFSYEQYF,TGTGCCACCAGCAGGGGGGACGGCTTCTCCTACGAGCAGTACTTC
.,TRBV5-6,TRBJ2-1,TRBD2,CASSLTSGGHREQFF,TGTGCCAGCAGCTTGACTAGCGGGGGGCACCGAGAGCAGTTCTTC
.,TRBV27,TRBJ1-1,.,CASRLRTNTEAFF,TGTGCCAGCAGGCTACGTACGAACACTGAAGCTTTCTTT
once,TRBV6-5,TRBJ1-6,.,CASGDQLVAPLHF,TGTGCCAGCGGAGATCAGCTTGTAGCCCCCCTCCACTTT
few,TRBV2,TRBJ2-3,.,CASSSTLATDTQYF,TGTGCCAGCAGTTCCACACTTGCCACAGATACGCAGTATTTT
.,TRBV21-1,TRBJ1-2,.,CASSKGLYTDREGGGYTF,TGTGCCAGCAGCAAAGGACTTTATACAGACAGGGAAGGTGGCGGCTACACCTTC
.,TRBV5-1,TRBJ2-2,.,CASSLGAAQTGELFF,TGCGCCAGCAGCTTGGGGGCAGCGCAAACCGGGGAGCTGTTTTTT
.,TRBV4-2,TRBJ2-1,.,CASSQNLGTYNEQFF,TGTGCCAGCAGCCAAAATCTTGGGACTTACAATGAGCAGTTCTTC
.,TRBV6-5,TRBJ2-3,TRBD2,CASSWDSGRRGDTQYF,TGTGCCAGCAGTTGGGATAGCGGGAGGCGGGGGGATACGCAGTATTTT
.,TRBV28,TRBJ1-6,.,CASSFWPPQGPNSPLHF,TGTGCCAGCAGTTTCTGGCCCCCCCAGGGCCCGAATTCACCCCTCCACTTT
.,TRBV10-3,TRBJ1-3,.,CAISESNSGNTIYF,TGTGCCATCAGTGAGTCGAACTCTGGAAACACCATATATTTT
.,TRBV19,TRBJ1-5,TRBD1,CASSWTGATQPQHF,TGTGCCAGTAGTTGGACAGGGGCCACTCAGCCCCAGCATTTT
.,TRBV5-6,TRBJ1-5,.,CASSFSGVGNQPQHF,TGTGCCAGCAGCTTTTCGGGGGTCGGCAATCAGCCCCAGCATTTT
.,TRBV6-1,TRBJ1-6,.,CASSGPVLRGYNSPLHF,TGTGCCAGCAGTGGCCCGGTTTTAAGGGGTTATAATTCACCCCTCCACTTT
.,TRBV2,TRBJ2-5,TRBD2,CASSVTSGGGETQYF,TGTGCCAGCAGTGTTACTAGCGGGGGGGGAGAGACCCAGTACTTC
.,TRBV4-2,TRBJ2-3,TRBD2,CASSTGVAGGGTDTQYF,TGTGCCAGCAGCACGGGGGTAGCGGGAGGCGGCACAGATACGCAGTATTTT
.,TRBV6-2/TRBV6-3,TRBJ1-1,TRBD1,CASSTDRGLTEAFF,TGTGCCAGCAGCACGGACAGGGGGCTCACTGAAGCTTTCTTT
.,TRBV2,TRBJ1-2,TRBD1,CASSLQGVVGGYTF,TGTGCCAGCAGCCTACAGGGGGTAGTGGGTGGCTACACCTTC
once,TRBV5-4,TRBJ1-6,.,CASSLPGVNSPLHF,TGTGCCAGCAGCTTGCCCGGGGTGAATTCACCCCTCCACTTT
.,TRBV6-5,TRBJ1-1,.,CASRPPRDLEEVFF,TGTGCCAGCAGACCCCCAAGGGACCTCGAAGAGGTTTTCTTT
.,TRBV2,TRBJ2-7,.,CASSEANRGEQYF,TGTGCCAGCAGTGAAGCCAATCGAGGCGAGCAGTACTTC
.,TRBV6-5,TRBJ2-2,TRBD2,CASSSGLAGGTGELFF,TGTGCCAGCAGTTCCGGACTAGCGGGGGGCACCGGGGAGCTGTTTTTT
.,TRBV5-1,TRBJ1-1,.,CASSWGLLTFF,TGCGCCAGCAGCTGGGGCCTCCTAACTTTCTTT
.,TRBV6-2/TRBV6-3,TRBJ2-7,.,CASSYGQGWYEQYF,TGTGCCAGCAGTTACGGCCAGGGGTGGTACGAGCAGTACTTC
.,TRBV28,TRBJ2-4,.,CASSFMGSGKNIQYF,TGTGCCAGCAGTTTTATGGGGTCGGGCAAAAACATTCAGTACTTC
.,TRBV6-2/TRBV6-3,TRBJ2-1,TRBD2,CASSLAGGEDEQFF,TGTGCCAGCAGCCTAGCGGGGGGGGAGGATGAGCAGTTCTTC
.,TRBV4-1,TRBJ2-2,.,CASSQGQNTGELFF,TGCGCCAGCAGCCAAGGTCAGAACACCGGGGAGCTGTTTTTT
.,TRBV9,TRBJ2-2,.,CASSVAPRSGELFF,TGTGCCAGCAGCGTAGCTCCAAGGTCCGGGGAGCTGTTTTTT
.,TRBV5-1,TRBJ2-5,.,CASSLESRGTQYF,TGCGCCAGCAGCTTAGAGTCGAGGGGGACCCAGTACTTC
.,TRBV28,TRBJ2-7,.,CASTTHPYEQYF,TGTGCCAGCACCACCCACCCCTACGAGCAGTACTTC
few,TRBV7-8,TRBJ2-1,.,CASSLGLSGEQFF,TGTGCCAGCAGCTTGGGGCTATCAGGTGAGCAGTTCTTC
.,TRBV28,TRBJ2-3,TRBD2,CASSAPLAAPSTDTQYF,TGTGCCAGCAGTGCCCCCCTAGCGGCTCCTAGCACAGATACGCAGTATTTT
once,TRBV9,TRBJ1-2,.,CASSVAQHTYGYTF,TGTGCCAGCAGCGTAGCTCAACACACTTATGGCTACACCTTC
.,TRBV28,TRBJ2-7,TRBD1,CASSFPRYRGLYEQYF,TGTGCCAGCAGTTTCCCCAGATACAGGGGGCTCTACGAGCAGTACTTC
.,TRBV3-1/TRBV3-2,TRBJ1-6,.,CASSQPLMDGLSPLHF,TGTGCCAGCAGCCAACCTCTCATGGACGGACTTTCACCCCTCCACTTT
.,TRBV9,TRBJ1-2,TRBD1,CASSFRQGTGYTF,TGTGCCAGCAGCTTCCGACAGGGTACGGGCTACACCTTC
.,TRBV9,TRBJ1-6,.,CASSVEGTNNSPLHF,TGTGCCAGCAGCGTAGAGGGGACTAATAATTCACCCCTCCACTTT
.,TRBV5-4,TRBJ2-7,.,CASSSPAGDFYEQYF,TGTGCCAGCAGCTCCCCGGCCGGGGACTTCTACGAGCAGTACTTC
.,TRBV9,TRBJ2-7,.,CASSVASGSEQYF,TGTGCCAGCAGCGTAGCTTCAGGGTCCGAGCAGTACTTC
.,TRBV18,TRBJ2-7,TRBD2,CASSPGLAGVREQYF,TGTGCCAGCTCCCCGGGACTAGCGGGAGTGCGGGAGCAGTACTTC
.,TRBV9,TRBJ2-1,TRBD1,CASSPGQGAWYTEQFF,TGTGCCAGCAGCCCGGGACAGGGGGCCTGGTACACTGAGCAGTTCTTC
.,TRBV28,TRBJ2-5,TRBD1,CASSPDRDGWTQETQYF,TGTGCCAGCAGCCCGGACAGGGATGGGTGGACCCAAGAGACCCAGTACTTC
once,TRBV20-1,TRBJ2-7,TRBD1,CSASTGGGHEQYF,TGCAGTGCTAGTACAGGGGGTGGCCACGAGCAGTACTTC
.,TRBV15,TRBJ2-3,.,CATSRPEGMTDTQYF,TGTGCCACCAGCAGACCGGAGGGGATGACAGATACGCAGTATTTT
.,TRBV6-5,TRBJ2-1,TRBD2,CASSLRGGSYNEQFF,TGTGCCAGCAGTCTGCGGGGGGGCTCCTACAATGAGCAGTTCTTC
.,TRBV6-2/TRBV6-3,TRBJ2-7,TRBD1,CASSYDPGQGYEQYF,TGTGCCAGCAGTTACGACCCCGGACAGGGCTACGAGCAGTACTTC
.,TRBV28,TRBJ1-3,.,CASSWGKGNTIYF,TGTGCCAGCAGTTGGGGCAAGGGAAACACCATATATTTT
few,TRBV6-5,TRBJ1-6,TRBD1,CASRPQTGNNSPLHF,TGTGCCAGCAGGCCCCAGACAGGGAATAATTCACCCCTCCACTTT
.,TRBV20-1,TRBJ1-2,.,CSASPRTAKGGYTF,TGCAGTGCTAGTCCCAGGACGGCTAAGGGTGGCTACACCTTC
.,TRBV9,TRBJ2-3,.,CASSVESRTDTQYF,TGTGCCAGCAGCGTAGAAAGTCGCACAGATACGCAGTATTTT
few,TRBV12-3/TRBV12-4,TRBJ2-7,TRBD2,CASSSQAGGEQYF,TGTGCCAGCAGTTCCCAGGCGGGGGGAGAGCAGTACTTC
.,TRBV18,TRBJ1-2,.,CASSPSRNGLGFDGYTF,TGTGCCAGCTCACCCTCTCGTAATGGCCTAGGGTTTGATGGCTACACCTTC